Detailed here is one TCR beta chain. Trimming took 3 bases from V and 1 from J; bases not matched to a gene: 5. This CDR3 is built from 16 residues. Germline CDR1 is MDHEN and CDR2 is SYDVKM. This sample is drawn from a study of neoadjuvant anti-PD-1 for oral cavity cancer. Produced via immunoSEQ multiplex PCR; TCRdb's table is partial and in-frame only. Among roughly 68,000 clones listed, 86% were seen once. The time point was: after neoadjuvant nivolumab, at surgical resection. Patients were newly diagnosed with stage II-IVA oral cavity squamous cell carcinoma without prior systemic or radiation treatment.

The sequence derives from a person aged 40 to 85 with oral cavity squamous cell carcinoma. The sequenced sample was PBMCs, obtained after nivolumab (anti-PD-1) treatment. This chain links TRBV28 with TRBJ2-1; TRBD1 aligns across 8 bases. CDR3 sequence reads: CASSFLRTGSYNEQFF. The CDR3 nucleotides read TGTGCCAGCAGTTTTCTCAGGACAGGGTCCTACAATGAGCAGTTCTTC.